This entry describes one TCR delta chain. J was trimmed by 0 bases and V by 3 bases; bases with no gene match: 11. The germline gives CDR1 GEAIGNYY, CDR2 EKD. The CDR3 runs 21 residues. The source of the sample is a study of gamma-delta T cells after stem cell transplantation. TCRdb ran CATT on the RT-PCR reads. Here the sample spans more than 1,100 delta-chain clones, about 7.9% being singletons. The sequence was obtained from a human donor. It is not recorded whose cells these are; they may come from a transplant donor. The sample taken for sequencing was gamma-delta T cells. This chain links TRDV2 with TRDJ3, with 12 positions matching TRDD3. In DNA, the CDR3 is TGTGCCTGTGACGAACCTGGGGGATACGAAGGGAGCTCCTGGGACACCCGACAGATGTTTTTC. It is translated as CACDEPGGYEGSSWDTRQMFF.